A selection of T cell receptor beta chains follows, all from one sample in a study of beta chain features in type 1 diabetes. The method was immunoSEQ multiplex PCR; TCRdb's version includes in-frame clones alone and lacks a portion of them. The table records roughly 290,000 clones, roughly 8% of them present only once. The sequenced sample was central memory CD4+ T cells from blood. All receptors derive from a woman younger than 30 in good health. CDR3s include the opening cysteine and the closing phenylalanine or tryptophan. The D gene is left open where the match is weak. The size entry is marked missing in some rows and otherwise reads once, few, many or a size class.

V gene,clone size,J gene,D gene,CDR3 protein,CDR3 DNA
TRBV5-1,-,TRBJ2-1,TRBD2,CASSFNTGGLYSYNEQFF,TGCGCCAGCAGCTTTAATACGGGGGGGTTATACTCCTACAATGAGCAGTTCTTC
TRBV2,few,TRBJ1-2,-,CASSGAGGSLYGYTF,TGTGCCAGCAGTGGGGCTGGGGGTTCTCTCTATGGCTACACCTTC
TRBV6-5,few,TRBJ1-4,-,CASSYIDEKLFF,TGTGCCAGCAGTTACATAGATGAAAAACTGTTTTTT
TRBV6-6,few,TRBJ2-3,-,CASSYGARDTQYF,TGTGCCAGCAGTTACGGGGCAAGGGATACGCAGTATTTT
TRBV7-3,few,TRBJ2-1,TRBD2,CASSALAGAYNEQFF,TGTGCCAGCAGCGCTCTAGCGGGCGCCTACAATGAGCAGTTCTTC
TRBV7-7,few,TRBJ2-7,-,CASSSIYEQYF,TGTGCCAGCAGTTCCATCTACGAGCAGTACTTC
TRBV15,few,TRBJ1-2,-,CATSRLTTASGYTF,TGTGCCACCAGCAGACTGACCACCGCTAGTGGCTACACCTTC
TRBV7-9,-,TRBJ2-5,-,CASSQTKTQGQGETQYF,TGTGCCAGCAGCCAAACAAAAACCCAGGGGCAGGGGGAGACCCAGTACTTC
TRBV7-3,-,TRBJ2-7,-,CASSLVLLGTAGREQYF,TGTGCCAGCAGCTTAGTTCTTCTTGGGACAGCGGGACGCGAGCAGTACTTC
TRBV5-8,few,TRBJ2-5,-,CASSLGGVPQSTQYF,TGTGCCAGCAGCTTGGGCGGGGTACCCCAAAGTACCCAGTACTTC
TRBV5-4,few,TRBJ2-3,TRBD2,CASSHRLAGVTDTQYF,TGTGCCAGCAGCCATCGACTAGCGGGGGTTACAGATACGCAGTATTTT
TRBV28,many,TRBJ1-6,-,CASSRDNNSPLHF,TGTGCCAGCAGTCGCGATAATAATTCACCCCTCCACTTT
TRBV30,-,TRBJ2-7,-,CAWSLNLASEQYF,TGTGCCTGGAGCCTCAACTTGGCGAGCGAGCAGTACTTC
TRBV9,once,TRBJ2-4,TRBD1,CASSRGRGINIQYF,TGCGCCAGCAGCCGGGGCAGGGGGATAAACATTCAGTACTTC
TRBV7-2,few,TRBJ2-1,TRBD1,CASSPRGRGILGEQFF,TGTGCCAGCAGCCCACGGGGCAGGGGGATTTTAGGTGAGCAGTTCTTC
TRBV2,-,TRBJ1-5,TRBD1,CASSGTGEHQPQHF,TGTGCCAGCAGTGGGACAGGGGAACATCAGCCCCAGCATTTT
TRBV7-2,few,TRBJ2-5,-,CASSLASLGQGGKTQYF,TGTGCCAGCAGCTTAGCGTCCCTCGGTCAGGGCGGTAAGACCCAGTACTTC
TRBV4-1,-,TRBJ2-3,-,CASSPTPQSGTDTQYF,TGCGCCAGCAGTCCCACCCCCCAGAGCGGGACAGATACGCAGTATTTT
TRBV6-6,few,TRBJ1-2,-,CATLYDQNTNYGYTF,TGTGCCACCCTATATGACCAGAACACTAACTATGGCTACACCTTC
TRBV28,-,TRBJ1-2,-,CASRLGTLGYTF,TGTGCCAGCAGACTCGGGACTCTTGGCTACACCTTC
TRBV6-6,few,TRBJ1-1,-,CASSYGHTNTEAFF,TGTGCCAGCAGTTACGGACATACGAACACTGAAGCTTTCTTT
TRBV7-9,-,TRBJ2-5,TRBD2,CASSPGTSGRPTIGTQYF,TGTGCCAGCAGCCCAGGGACTAGCGGGAGGCCCACCATCGGGACCCAGTACTTC
TRBV7-2,-,TRBJ2-5,-,CASSLVGNQETQYF,TGTGCCAGCAGCTTGGTAGGGAACCAAGAGACCCAGTACTTC
TRBV2,-,TRBJ2-3,TRBD2,CASRSTIGTSGSSDTQYF,TGTGCCAGCAGATCTACTATCGGGACTAGCGGGAGTAGTGATACGCAGTATTTT
TRBV9,-,TRBJ1-3,-,CASSVTDSDSGNTIYF,TGTGCCAGCAGCGTAACTGACAGTGACTCTGGAAACACCATATATTTT
TRBV7-9,-,TRBJ1-6,-,CVAQSRNSPLHF,TGTGTCGCTCAGTCCCGAAATTCACCCCTCCACTTT
TRBV15,-,TRBJ1-5,-,CATRSYSNQPQHF,TGTGCCACCAGAAGTTATAGCAATCAGCCCCAGCATTTT
TRBV7-2,few,TRBJ2-2,-,CASSLVTTPMDTGELFF,TGTGCCAGCAGCTTAGTTACAACTCCCATGGACACCGGGGAGCTGTTTTTT
TRBV27,few,TRBJ2-6,-,CASSLILPSGANVLTF,TGTGCCAGCAGTTTAATCTTGCCCTCTGGGGCCAACGTCCTGACTTTC
TRBV5-1,-,TRBJ2-1,-,CASSMGGLTFF,TGCGCCAGCAGCATGGGGGGACTCACGTTCTTC
TRBV6-5,few,TRBJ1-2,TRBD1,CASSDRVSGYTF,TGTGCCAGCAGTGACAGGGTTTCGGGCTACACCTTC
TRBV28,-,TRBJ1-5,-,CASSLNGRDDQPQHF,TGTGCCAGCAGTTTAAATGGGAGGGACGATCAGCCCCAGCATTTT
TRBV7-2,few,TRBJ1-6,TRBD1,CASSHGTGGSPLHF,TGTGCCAGCAGCCACGGGACAGGGGGTTCACCCCTCCACTTT
TRBV5-1,many,TRBJ2-7,-,CASSPEIDRNYEQYF,TGCGCCAGCAGCCCGGAGATCGACAGGAATTACGAGCAGTACTTC
TRBV7-3,few,TRBJ1-1,-,CASSATGIKNTEAFF,TGTGCCAGCAGCGCCACGGGAATCAAAAACACTGAAGCTTTCTTT
TRBV20-1,few,TRBJ2-3,-,CSALRWATQYF,TGCAGTGCTCTACGGTGGGCTACGCAGTATTTT
TRBV4-1,-,TRBJ2-3,-,CASSHLGTIDTQYF,TGCGCCAGCAGCCACCTAGGGACAATCGATACGCAGTATTTT